One sample yielded the 5 T cell receptor beta chains listed below, sequenced in a study of blood T cell repertoires in COVID-19. Some clones are missing from TCRdb's copy, which holds only in-frame ones; the method was immunoSEQ multiplex PCR. The sample yields about 270,000 clones, 65% to 85% seen once. The sequencing sample was made of peripheral blood. These TCRs come from a man older than 75 with acute or convalescent COVID-19.

The chain is built from TRBV7-9 and TRBJ1-3, with 7 bases fitting TRBD1. J was trimmed by 0 bases and V by 5 bases; bases with no gene match: 13. CDR1 is SEHNR and CDR2 is FQNEAQ in the germline V gene (reference sequence). CDR3 size: 18 residues. CDR3 sequence reads: CASSHSGATGYSGNTIYF. The CDR3 bases are TGTGCCAGCAGCCATTCTGGGGCGACAGGGTACTCTGGAAACACCATATATTTT. Variable domain in full (rest from reference TRBV7-9 and TRBJ1-3): DTGVSQNPRHKITKRGQNVTFRCDPISEHNRLYWYRQTLGQGPEFLTYFQNEAQLEKSRLLSDRFSAERPKGSFSTLEIQRTEQGDSAMYLCASSHSGATGYSGNTIYFGEGSWLTVV.

The gene calls are TRBV2 and TRBJ2-1; 7 bases are shared with TRBD1. Germline trimming cut 7 bases from V and 7 bases from J; bases unmatched to any gene: 19. The CDR3 has 17 amino acids. From germline, CDR1 is SNHLY and CDR2 FYNNEI. The CDR3 loop reads CASTLSRGTFPANEQFF. In DNA form, the CDR3 reads TGTGCCAGCACCCTCTCCAGGGGGACCTTCCCTGCTAATGAGCAGTTCTTC.

The rearrangement joins TRBV5-1 to TRBJ2-3; D unclear. The CDR3 extends over 13 amino acids. Germline loops: CDR1 SGHRS, CDR2 YFSETQ. With 7 bases removed from V and 6 bases from J, the gap between germline ends came to 15 bases. The CDR3 bases are TGCGCCAGCTCGTCTCCCCCCGCGGATACGCAGTATTTT. Translated: CASSSPPADTQYF.

The chain links TRBV27 to TRBJ1-5, with D perhaps matching TRBD1 (6 bases). The CDR3 is 14 amino acids. Trimming removed 6 bases at V and 0 bases at J, with 9 bases between. Germline CDR1 MNHEY, CDR2 SMNVEV (reference sequence). Here the CDR3 reads CASRRTASNQPQHF. CDR3 coding DNA: TGTGCCAGCAGGAGGACAGCTAGCAATCAGCCCCAGCATTTT.

The rearrangement links TRBV19 to TRBJ1-4; 7 nucleotides match TRBD1. The CDR3 contains 15 residues. J gave up 4 bases and V 5 bases, and 7 bases lay outside the gene matches. Germline V gene data show CDR1 as LNHDA and CDR2 as SQIVND (reference sequence). CDR3 in DNA: TGTGCCAGTAGTCCGGGACAGTCGGTTAATGAAAAACTGTTTTTT. It encodes CASSPGQSVNEKLFF.